This T cell receptor (beta chain) was retrieved from a study of cytomegalovirus exposure and HLA in healthy donors. Note on this clone: Its matching antigen is unknown.

Points from the study as a whole: Excluded were some V segments that proved indistinguishable, including TRBV6-2 and TRBV6-3.

60 Vbeta and 13 Jbeta primers were used in PCR. Data came from immunoSEQ multiplex PCR; TCRdb stores just in-frame clones and leaves some out. Here the sample spans 180,000 or so clones, 75% to 80% being singletons. Per germline, CDR1 SGHRS and CDR2 YFSETQ. There are 12 residues in the CDR3. V lost 4 bases and J 6 bases, leaving 11 bases between the germline ends. The chain is built from TRBV5-1 and TRBJ2-7; the D gene is possibly TRBD1 (6 bases). The sequenced sample was PBMCs. This receptor was obtained from a man over 45 in good health and CMV-seropositive. CDR3 protein: CASSIPDSEQYF. Written as DNA, the CDR3 is TGCGCCAGCAGCATACCGGACAGCGAGCAGTACTTC.